This T cell receptor beta chain was recovered during a study of T cell repertoires in cytomegalovirus infection. Study background: Signatures in public TCR beta sequences pointed to both CMV infection and matching HLA type.

Each CDR3 protein gets one entry after TCRdb re-called the reads with MiXCR. The data show hundreds of thousands of distinct CDR3 sequences, with approximately 40% seen just once and approximately 40% held by the top ten. Note on this clonotype: Its antigen is unknown.

Study findings and constraints: Cumulative public TCR beta family frequency identified CMV carriers with the relevant HLA.

V shed 5 bases and J shed 8 bases, with 15 bases lying between them. The CDR3 is made up of 13 amino acids. The source material was cultured PBMCs, sampled from culture after CMV antigen stimulation. The chain couples TRBV12-3 or TRBV12-4 to TRBJ1-2; maybe TRBD1 (5 bases). The TCR sequence derives from a human donor in good health (CMV status not recorded). Some clones in this sample may be carry-over from other donors' samples. This CDR3 is CASSPRGRAGYTF. The CDR3 DNA follows: TGTGCCAGCAGTCCCCGTGGCAGGGCCGGCTACACCTTC.